Listed below are T cell receptor beta chains from one sample, sequenced in a study of blood T cell repertoires in COVID-19. Generated by immunoSEQ multiplex PCR, the TCRdb table keeps only in-frame clones and is missing some. The sample lists hundreds of thousands of clones, 88% seen once, with roughly 2% in the top ten. Sequencing input: PBMCs or T cells enriched from blood (not recorded which). These TCRs come from a woman aged 55-70 years in a cohort exposed to, infected with or recovered from COVID-19 (not recorded which). CDR3s include the opening cysteine and the closing phenylalanine or tryptophan. The D gene is left open where the match is weak. Expanded clones are given a class, and other clones once, few, many or no size at all.

- | TRBJ2-7 | TRBD2 | TRBV11-2 | TGTGCCAGCAGCTTAGAAGGGCTAGCGGGAATTCTCTACGAGCAGTACTTC | CASSLEGLAGILYEQYF
- | TRBJ2-7 | - | TRBV9 | TGTGCCAGCAGCGTAGCGGCGGGATCCTACGAGCAGTACTTC | CASSVAAGSYEQYF
- | TRBJ2-6 | - | TRBV24-1 | TGTGCCACCAGTGATCCTACAGGAGGGGCCAACGTCCTGACTTTC | CATSDPTGGANVLTF
once | TRBJ2-7 | - | TRBV14 | TGTGCCAGCAGCCGTGATTATAATGGGGGGGAGCAGTACTTC | CASSRDYNGGEQYF
- | TRBJ2-7 | TRBD1 | TRBV5-4 | TGTGCCAGCACCCTCCAGGGACAGGGCTACGAGCAGTACTTC | CASTLQGQGYEQYF
- | TRBJ1-4 | TRBD1 | TRBV15 | TGTGCCACCAGCAGAGAGATCGGGACAGTGGGAAATGAAAAACTGTTTTTT | CATSREIGTVGNEKLFF
- | TRBJ2-7 | - | TRBV18 | TGTGCCAGCTCACCTCAGGTAGCGGTCTCCTACGAGCAGTACTTC | CASSPQVAVSYEQYF
once | TRBJ2-7 | - | TRBV6-5 | TGTGCCACTATACAGGGAAAGGGGATGCCGCAGTACTTC | CATIQGKGMPQYF
once | TRBJ2-1 | - | TRBV3-1/TRBV3-2 | TGTGCCAGCAGCCAAAGACTTTACAATGAGCAGTTCTTC | CASSQRLYNEQFF
- | TRBJ2-2 | TRBD1 | TRBV29-1 | TGCAGCGTGGGGGGACAGGGCAGCGGGGAGCTGTTTTTT | CSVGGQGSGELFF
few | TRBJ1-1 | - | TRBV3-1/TRBV3-2 | TGTGCCAGCAGCTCGTACGCATCTATGAACACTGAAGCTTTCTTT | CASSSYASMNTEAFF